A selection of T cell receptor beta chains follows, all from one sample in a study of T cell clonotyping in hematopoietic cell transplantation. TCRdb's copy holds only in-frame clones and misses some; the assay was immunoSEQ multiplex PCR. Counted here are tens of thousands of clones, about 95% occurring once; the ten biggest clones make up approximately 0.8%. Sequencing was carried out using peripheral blood mononuclear cells. Receptors originate from a woman between 50 and 59 years old in good health. Some clones in this sample may be carry-over from other donors' samples. Each CDR3 is given with its conserved first and last residue. D genes are given only for firm matches. Rows give clone size only sometimes, using once, few, many, or a class for an expanded clone.

d_call	j_call	clone_size	v_call	cdr3_aa	cdr3_nt
TRBD1	TRBJ2-7	NA	TRBV7-6	CASSRGQGPDEQYF	TGTGCCAGCAGCCGGGGACAGGGGCCGGACGAGCAGTACTTC
NA	TRBJ1-6	NA	TRBV30	CAWSVRVNYNSPLHF	TGTGCCTGGAGTGTAAGAGTGAACTATAATTCACCCCTCCACTTT
NA	TRBJ1-3	NA	TRBV6-5	CASRPFGFNTIYF	TGTGCCAGCAGGCCCTTTGGGTTTAACACCATATATTTT
NA	TRBJ2-6	NA	TRBV5-8	CASSPGRMHSGANVLTF	TGTGCCAGCAGTCCCGGACGCATGCACTCTGGGGCCAACGTCCTGACTTTC
NA	TRBJ2-3	NA	TRBV7-8	CASSSLEGSDTQYF	TGTGCCAGCAGCTCACTTGAGGGGTCAGATACGCAGTATTTT
NA	TRBJ1-1	NA	TRBV29-1	CSVEESVNTEAFF	TGCAGCGTTGAAGAAAGCGTGAACACTGAAGCTTTCTTT
NA	TRBJ2-5	NA	TRBV5-6	CASSFWAQETQYF	TGTGCCAGCAGCTTCTGGGCTCAAGAGACCCAGTACTTC
NA	TRBJ1-2	once	TRBV7-2	CASSLVTGYTF	TGTGCCAGCAGCTTAGTTACCGGCTACACCTTC
TRBD1	TRBJ2-7	NA	TRBV7-6	CASSLDVVTGGGYEQYF	TGTGCCAGCAGCTTGGATGTTGTGACAGGGGGCGGGTACGAGCAGTACTTC
TRBD1	TRBJ2-3	NA	TRBV7-6	CASSLANGGQAEKTQYF	TGTGCCAGCAGCTTAGCGAATGGGGGACAGGCGGAAAAAACGCAGTATTTT
NA	TRBJ2-2	once	TRBV10-3	CAISETTRGGELFF	TGTGCCATCTCCGAGACTACCCGGGGCGGGGAGCTGTTTTTT
NA	TRBJ2-1	NA	TRBV7-2	CASSLRGNEQFF	TGTGCCAGCAGCCTCCGAGGGAATGAGCAGTTCTTC
NA	TRBJ2-7	NA	TRBV5-8	CAGGHDSYEQYF	TGTGCCGGCGGACATGACTCCTACGAGCAGTACTTC
TRBD1	TRBJ2-7	NA	TRBV5-4	CASSFKTGENEQYF	TGTGCCAGCAGCTTCAAGACAGGGGAAAACGAGCAGTACTTC
NA	TRBJ2-5	NA	TRBV19	CASSIEGSGGTQYF	TGTGCCAGTAGTATAGAGGGCTCCGGGGGGACCCAGTACTTC
NA	TRBJ1-2	NA	TRBV13	CASSPTGSYYGYTF	TGTGCCAGCAGCCCTACCGGGTCCTACTATGGCTACACCTTC
NA	TRBJ1-2	NA	TRBV5-1	CASSTGPFYGYTF	TGCGCCAGCAGCACGGGACCCTTCTATGGCTACACCTTC
NA	TRBJ2-7	NA	TRBV7-9	CASSLDGGPGTYEQYF	TGTGCCAGCAGCTTAGATGGGGGGCCCGGGACCTACGAGCAGTACTTC
NA	TRBJ1-5	NA	TRBV19	CASSMSASGFNQPQHF	TGTGCCAGTAGTATGTCGGCGTCGGGATTCAATCAGCCCCAGCATTTT
NA	TRBJ1-5	NA	TRBV7-8	CASSLSGDRYSNQPQHF	TGTGCCAGCAGCTTAAGTGGGGACCGTTATAGCAATCAGCCCCAGCATTTT
NA	TRBJ2-5	NA	TRBV11-2	CASSLGPGVLETQYF	TGTGCCAGCAGCTTAGGTCCCGGGGTCCTAGAGACCCAGTACTTC
NA	TRBJ1-2	NA	TRBV7-8	CASSLGSGGYTF	TGTGCCAGCAGCTTAGGGTCGGGTGGCTACACCTTC
NA	TRBJ1-6	once	TRBV11-3	CASMGAADSPLHF	TGTGCCAGCATGGGGGCTGCGGATTCACCCCTCCACTTT
TRBD1	TRBJ2-7	NA	TRBV10-3	CATSQGAALGEQYF	TGTGCCACGTCACAGGGGGCGGCTCTGGGCGAGCAGTACTTC
NA	TRBJ1-1	once	TRBV29-1	CSVKKPWGTMNTEAFF	TGCAGCGTGAAAAAACCATGGGGTACAATGAACACTGAAGCTTTCTTT
NA	TRBJ2-5	NA	TRBV7-7	CASSPGDQETQYF	TGTGCCAGCAGCCCGGGAGACCAAGAGACCCAGTACTTC
NA	TRBJ1-6	NA	TRBV6-5	CASSSQSGISNSPLHF	TGTGCCAGCAGTTCCCAAAGTGGGATTTCGAATTCACCCCTCCACTTT
TRBD1	TRBJ1-4	NA	TRBV5-4	CASRRTGDEKLFF	TGTGCCAGCAGAAGGACAGGGGATGAAAAACTGTTTTTT
NA	TRBJ2-7	NA	TRBV7-2	CASSPRLLARSYEQYF	TGTGCCAGCAGCCCCAGGCTCCTAGCGCGATCCTACGAGCAGTACTTC
TRBD2	TRBJ2-7	NA	TRBV5-5	CASSHWLADSYEQYF	TGTGCCAGCAGCCACTGGCTAGCGGACTCCTACGAGCAGTACTTC
TRBD1	TRBJ1-1	NA	TRBV2	CASRQGEYTEAFF	TGTGCCAGTCGACAGGGGGAATACACTGAAGCTTTCTTT